The rows below give T cell receptor beta chains drawn from one sample of a study of T cell repertoires in ileal Crohn's disease. Libraries were prepared by immunoSEQ multiplex PCR; TCRdb keeps only in-frame clonotypes and omits some of them. The sample holds about 11,000 clones, 79% seen once. Sequenced input: ileal tissue. These receptor sequences come from an adult with Crohn's disease. Each CDR3 is given with its conserved first and last residue. The order of the fields is D gene, clone size, V gene, J gene, CDR3 DNA, CDR3 protein. A D gene is named only where the DNA matches it firmly. Clone size, where shown, is once, few, many, or a class for clones that have expanded.

D gene: -; clone size: -; V gene: TRBV5-4; J gene: TRBJ2-1; CDR3 DNA: TGTGCCAGCAGCTTGACAGGGGGGGGAAACAATGAGCAGTTCTTC; CDR3 protein: CASSLTGGGNNEQFF
D gene: TRBD1; clone size: -; V gene: TRBV4-2; J gene: TRBJ2-2; CDR3 DNA: TGTGCCAGCAGCCAGCAGGGGGAAACCGGGGAGCTGTTTTTT; CDR3 protein: CASSQQGETGELFF
D gene: -; clone size: -; V gene: TRBV2; J gene: TRBJ2-1; CDR3 DNA: TGTGCCAGCAGTGAAGCCCCCCCAACGAGCTCCTACAATGAGCAGTTCTTC; CDR3 protein: CASSEAPPTSSYNEQFF
D gene: TRBD1; clone size: few; V gene: TRBV27; J gene: TRBJ2-7; CDR3 DNA: TGTGCCAGCAGTTTGGGTTCCGGGACAGCCTACGAGCAGTACTTC; CDR3 protein: CASSLGSGTAYEQYF
D gene: -; clone size: once; V gene: TRBV6-1; J gene: TRBJ1-4; CDR3 DNA: TGTGCCAGCAGTGAAGAGGAGGGGAGTAATGAAAAACTGTTTTTT; CDR3 protein: CASSEEEGSNEKLFF
D gene: TRBD1; clone size: -; V gene: TRBV19; J gene: TRBJ2-1; CDR3 DNA: TGTACCAGTGGCCGGGACAGGGGCAATGAGCAGTTCTTC; CDR3 protein: CTSGRDRGNEQFF
D gene: -; clone size: few; V gene: TRBV10-3; J gene: TRBJ2-7; CDR3 DNA: TGTGCCATCAGCCTCGACATCTCCTACGAGCAGTACTTC; CDR3 protein: CAISLDISYEQYF
D gene: -; clone size: -; V gene: TRBV2; J gene: TRBJ1-5; CDR3 DNA: TGTGCCAGCAGTGCGCGTCAAAATACTTTGGGCAATCAGCCCCAGCATTTT; CDR3 protein: CASSARQNTLGNQPQHF
D gene: TRBD1; clone size: -; V gene: TRBV6-1; J gene: TRBJ2-4; CDR3 DNA: TGTGCCAGCAGTGATATTTTGACAGGGGTAAGAAACATTCAGTACTTC; CDR3 protein: CASSDILTGVRNIQYF
D gene: -; clone size: once; V gene: TRBV19; J gene: TRBJ1-2; CDR3 DNA: TGTGCCAGTAGTACTGCGGCTGTGTACTATGGCTACACCTTC; CDR3 protein: CASSTAAVYYGYTF
D gene: TRBD1; clone size: -; V gene: TRBV7-2; J gene: TRBJ1-5; CDR3 DNA: TGTGCCAGCAGCTTGGGGACAGGGGAAGTTGCCCAGCATTTT; CDR3 protein: CASSLGTGEVAQHF
D gene: -; clone size: -; V gene: TRBV14; J gene: TRBJ1-1; CDR3 DNA: TGTGCCAGCAGCCGTGGACAGCTCCATACTGAAGCTTTCTTT; CDR3 protein: CASSRGQLHTEAFF
D gene: TRBD1; clone size: -; V gene: TRBV4-2; J gene: TRBJ1-1; CDR3 DNA: TGTGCCAGCAGCCAAAACACCGGGACAGGGGAAACTGAAGCTTTCTTT; CDR3 protein: CASSQNTGTGETEAFF
D gene: -; clone size: -; V gene: TRBV5-1; J gene: TRBJ2-6; CDR3 DNA: TGCGCCAGCAGCTTGGCCGCGGGTACTGGGGCCAACGTCCTGACTTTC; CDR3 protein: CASSLAAGTGANVLTF
D gene: TRBD2; clone size: -; V gene: TRBV10-2; J gene: TRBJ2-3; CDR3 DNA: TGCGCCAGCAGTGAGAGCGGGGGGGCCACAGATACGCAGTATTTT; CDR3 protein: CASSESGGATDTQYF
D gene: -; clone size: -; V gene: TRBV7-2; J gene: TRBJ1-5; CDR3 DNA: TGTGCCAGCAGTAGGGGGAGCAATCAGCCCCAGCATTTT; CDR3 protein: CASSRGSNQPQHF
D gene: -; clone size: -; V gene: TRBV5-1; J gene: TRBJ1-4; CDR3 DNA: TGCGCCAGCATCTGTAGGGGCGGGGGTGAAAAACTGTTTTTT; CDR3 protein: CASICRGGGEKLFF
D gene: TRBD1; clone size: -; V gene: TRBV6-6; J gene: TRBJ2-1; CDR3 DNA: TGTGCCAGCAGTCCACAGGGGAGCTCCTACAATGAGCAGTTCTTC; CDR3 protein: CASSPQGSSYNEQFF
D gene: -; clone size: -; V gene: TRBV5-4; J gene: TRBJ1-2; CDR3 DNA: TGTGCCAGCAGCTTTTTCGGGATAATGGCTCGGGGGGGGCACTATGGCTACACCTTC; CDR3 protein: CASSFFGIMARGGHYGYTF
D gene: -; clone size: -; V gene: TRBV25-1; J gene: TRBJ2-2; CDR3 DNA: TGTGCCAGCAGTGACGAGCTGACAGTATCCGACACCGGGGAGCTGTTTTTT; CDR3 protein: CASSDELTVSDTGELFF
D gene: -; clone size: -; V gene: TRBV28; J gene: TRBJ1-1; CDR3 DNA: TGTGCCAGCAGAGATATACAGAACACTGAAGCTTTCTTT; CDR3 protein: CASRDIQNTEAFF
D gene: TRBD1; clone size: -; V gene: TRBV7-2; J gene: TRBJ2-7; CDR3 DNA: TGTGCCAGCAGCAAAGGGGACAGGCCCTACGAGCAGTACTTC; CDR3 protein: CASSKGDRPYEQYF
D gene: TRBD1; clone size: -; V gene: TRBV7-9; J gene: TRBJ1-5; CDR3 DNA: TGTGCCAGCAGCTTCGGACAGGGGTCTAGCAATCAGCCCCAGCATTTT; CDR3 protein: CASSFGQGSSNQPQHF
D gene: -; clone size: once; V gene: TRBV4-1; J gene: TRBJ1-1; CDR3 DNA: TGCGCCAGCAGCCAAGTTTCACAGGCGATACTGAACACTGAAGCTTTCTTT; CDR3 protein: CASSQVSQAILNTEAFF
D gene: -; clone size: -; V gene: TRBV2; J gene: TRBJ2-5; CDR3 DNA: TGTGCCAGCAGCGTCCAAACTAGCAGCGAGACCCAGTACTTC; CDR3 protein: CASSVQTSSETQYF
D gene: TRBD2; clone size: -; V gene: TRBV19; J gene: TRBJ2-3; CDR3 DNA: TGTGCCAGTAGTATGGCGGGCTGGGGGGGTATTACAGATACGCAGTATTTT; CDR3 protein: CASSMAGWGGITDTQYF
D gene: -; clone size: -; V gene: TRBV25-1; J gene: TRBJ1-1; CDR3 DNA: TGTGCCAGCAGTGAATATTCAGGGGCCGAAGCTTTCTTT; CDR3 protein: CASSEYSGAEAFF
D gene: -; clone size: -; V gene: TRBV7-2; J gene: TRBJ1-5; CDR3 DNA: TGTGCCAGCAGCTTAGGTTTGGGTACGGGAAATCAGCCCCAGCATTTT; CDR3 protein: CASSLGLGTGNQPQHF